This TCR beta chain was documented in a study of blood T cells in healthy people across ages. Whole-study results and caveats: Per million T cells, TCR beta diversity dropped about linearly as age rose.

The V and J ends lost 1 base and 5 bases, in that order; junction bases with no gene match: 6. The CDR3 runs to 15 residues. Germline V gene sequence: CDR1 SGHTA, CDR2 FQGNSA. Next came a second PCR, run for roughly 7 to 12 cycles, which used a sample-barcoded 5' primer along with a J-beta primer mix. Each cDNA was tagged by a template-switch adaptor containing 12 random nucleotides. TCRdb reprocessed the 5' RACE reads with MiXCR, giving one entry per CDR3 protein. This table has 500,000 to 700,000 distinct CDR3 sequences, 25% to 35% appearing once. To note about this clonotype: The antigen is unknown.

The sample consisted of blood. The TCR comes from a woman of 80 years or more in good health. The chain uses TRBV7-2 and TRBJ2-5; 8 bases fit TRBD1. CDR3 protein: CASSLGSGGGETQYF. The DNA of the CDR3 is TGTGCCAGCAGCTTAGGGTCAGGGGGCGGTGAGACCCAGTACTTC.